This T cell receptor (beta chain) derives from a study of T cell changes during pregnancy in multiple sclerosis. CDR3 length: 14 residues. The V and J ends lost 0 bases and 9 bases respectively, with 13 bases between them. CDR1 and CDR2 from the germline V gene are SGHRS and YFSETQ. The method was immunoSEQ multiplex PCR; TCRdb's version includes in-frame clones alone and lacks a portion of them. The sample has about 77,000 clones; 75% to 90% are singletons. The sample consisted of peripheral blood, taken before pregnancy. The TCR originated in a female donor with multiple sclerosis, enrolled in a pregnancy study. V and J are TRBV5-1 and TRBJ2-1; perhaps TRBD1 as D (5 bases). The CDR3 reads CASSLGQGMGEQFF. The CDR3 bases are TGCGCCAGCAGCTTGGGGCAGGGAATGGGTGAGCAGTTCTTC.